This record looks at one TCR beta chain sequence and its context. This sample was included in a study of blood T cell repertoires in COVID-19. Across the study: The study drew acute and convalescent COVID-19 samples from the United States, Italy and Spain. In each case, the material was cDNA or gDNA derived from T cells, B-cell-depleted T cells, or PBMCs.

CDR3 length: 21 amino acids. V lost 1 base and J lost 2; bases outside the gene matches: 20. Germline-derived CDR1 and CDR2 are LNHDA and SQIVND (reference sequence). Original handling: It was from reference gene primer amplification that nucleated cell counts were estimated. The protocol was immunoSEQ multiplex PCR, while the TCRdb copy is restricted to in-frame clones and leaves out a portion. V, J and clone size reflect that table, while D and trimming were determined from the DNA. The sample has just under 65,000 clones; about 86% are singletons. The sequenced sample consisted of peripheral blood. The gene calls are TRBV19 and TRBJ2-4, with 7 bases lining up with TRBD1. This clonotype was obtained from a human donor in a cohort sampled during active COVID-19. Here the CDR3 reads CASSIGIPGQRTTGPKNIQYF. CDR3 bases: TGTGCCAGTAGTATAGGGATTCCGGGACAGAGAACGACCGGGCCCAAAAACATTCAGTACTTC.